This record looks at one T cell receptor beta chain sequence and its context. These data come from a study of blood T cell repertoires in COVID-19. As for the study in general: T cells, B-cell-depleted T cells, or PBMCs supplied cDNA or gDNA.

The CDR3 is made up of 13 amino acids. Germline assignment: CDR1 KGHDR and CDR2 SFDVKD. V was cut by 5 bases and J by 6 bases, with 11 bases left in between. Original data processing: Scientists estimated how many nucleated cells there were by amplifying reference gene primers. Generated by immunoSEQ multiplex PCR, the TCRdb table keeps only in-frame clones and is missing some. V, J and clone size are taken as reported in that table, and D and trimming were inferred from the DNA itself. The data show some 320,000 clones, more than 70% seen once. Participant reports of clinical history set cohort assignment. In Cohort 3, a recovered donor had either two negative PCRs, clearance, or symptom resolution.

Sequencing input: PBMCs or T cells enriched from blood (not recorded which). The source of this sequence is a woman in her 30s who had recovered from COVID-19. The chain couples TRBV24-1 to TRBJ2-3; D unresolved. The CDR3 reads CATSAPRVDTQYF. The CDR3 DNA reads as TGTGCCACCAGTGCCCCCCGGGTGGATACGCAGTATTTT.